These 10 T cell receptor beta chains came from one sample sequenced in a study of human T cells and chemical hapten exposure. The time point was: patch test 2, 6 weeks after DPC sensitization. Treatment specified: therapeutic diphenylcyclopropenone sensitization with weekly scalp DPC. It was from unfractionated whole blood that total RNA was extracted. Via MiXCR, TCRdb re-called the RACE reads, giving one row per CDR3 protein. The table records some 42,000 distinct CDR3 sequences, about 9.6% of them present only once. The sequences come from whole blood, collected in connection with sensitization to the hapten diphenylcyclopropenone (DPC). The receptor source for this set is a woman in her twenties or thirties with alopecia areata. Some clones in this sample may be carry-over from other donors' samples.

This clonotype turned up a few times. The chain combines TRBV5-5 with TRBJ2-7; 8 bases are a match to TRBD1. The CDR3 totals 15 residues. With 0 bases clipped from V and 1 base from J, the junction kept 3 bases outside the gene matches. Germline-derived CDR1 and CDR2 are SGHKS and YYEKEE (reference sequence). The CDR3 reads CASSLGTGSSYEQYF. The CDR3 bases are TGTGCCAGCAGCTTGGGGACAGGGTCTTCCTACGAGCAGTACTTC.

This clonotype was found many times. The chain links TRBV7-2 to TRBJ1-2; maybe TRBD1 (5 bases). V was clipped by 1 base and J by 8 bases, with 17 bases between them. CDR1 SGHTA and CDR2 FQGNSA come from the germline V gene. This CDR3 region has 15 residues. CDR3 coding DNA: TGTGCCAGCAGCTTAGGACCCCAGGGAGGGGTGGGCTACACCTTC. Translating it yields CASSLGPQGGVGYTF.

The CDR3 DNA reads as TGTGCCAGCAGCCATGGGACAGGAAACACCATATATTTT. Translation gives CASSHGTGNTIYF. V gene TRBV16 combines with J gene TRBJ1-3; perhaps TRBD1 as D (6 bases). V was cut by 3 bases and J by 4 bases, with 7 bases left in between. This CDR3 is 13 amino acids long. Germline V gene data show CDR1 as KGHSY and CDR2 as FQNENV.

Worth noting for this clonotype: This may be a read error: a much more frequent sequence differs by one nucleotide. V and J are TRBV2 and TRBJ2-1, with a weak D call TRBD1 (6 bases). CDR1 and CDR2 (germline): SNHLY, FYNNEI. The CDR3 spans 14 residues. CDR3: CTSSRGAARGEQFF. The CDR3 nucleotides read TGTACCAGCAGCCGAGGGGCAGCCAGGGGTGAGCAGTTCTTC.

The chain uses TRBV7-3 and TRBJ1-2; the match to TRBD1 covers 10 bases. The germline V gene encodes CDR1 SGHTA and CDR2 FQGTGA. The CDR3 has 13 amino acids. The V segment lost 8 bases and the J segment 6 bases; nucleotides outside the gene matches: 6. In DNA form, the CDR3 reads TGTGCCAGCGGAGCCGGGACAGGGGATGGCTACACCTTC. It yields the protein CASGAGTGDGYTF.

This clonotype was detected a few times. This chain connects TRBV2 to TRBJ2-1; TRBD1 might be the D (5 bases). Germline V CDR1 and CDR2: SNHLY, FYNNEI. The CDR3 runs to 14 residues. V was clipped by 4 bases and J by 8 bases, with 15 bases between them. CDR3: CASSVRQGVDEQFF. The CDR3 DNA reads as TGTGCCAGCAGTGTCCGGCAGGGCGTCGATGAGCAGTTCTTC.

J is TRBJ1-5 and V is TRBV27; 7 bases map to TRBD1. V was pared by 5 bases and J by 6 bases, with 10 bases of the junction left unmatched. Germline-derived CDR1 and CDR2 are MNHEY and SMNVEV (reference sequence). The CDR3 length is 15 residues. The DNA of the CDR3 is TGTGCCAGCAGTCCATCACAGGGGTTAGTTCAGCCCCAGCATTTT. Amino acid sequence: CASSPSQGLVQPQHF.

This clonotype showed up many times. J is TRBJ1-2 and V is TRBV24-1; 8 bases agree with TRBD1. The CDR3 is 14 residues long. With V trimmed by 7 bases and J by 4 bases, 7 bases remained unmatched. Per germline, CDR1 KGHDR and CDR2 SFDVKD. CDR3 sequence: CATRDRDGFYGYTF. CDR3 coding DNA: TGTGCCACCAGGGACAGGGACGGCTTCTATGGCTACACCTTC.

This clonotype was seen many times. The genes are TRBV21-1 and TRBJ2-5; TRBD1 reflects the table's D call only, with no check against the DNA. TRBV21-1 is described as a pseudogene. This CDR3 is built from 16 residues. The CDR3 loop is CASSKTGTGVEETQYF. As DNA, the CDR3 is TGTGCCAGCAGCAAGACGGGCACGGGGGTGGAAGAGACCCAGTACTTC.

The chain employs TRBV7-3 and TRBJ2-3; D may correspond to TRBD1 or TRBD2 (7 bases each). The CDR3 consists of 15 residues. V was clipped by 2 bases and J by 5 bases, with 14 bases between them. Germline V gene lookup returns CDR1 SGHTA and CDR2 FQGTGA. DNA for the CDR3: TGTGCCAGCAGCTTACAGGGGGGGCCCCAAGATACGCAGTATTTT. Translated, it gives CASSLQGGPQDTQYF.